The 8 T cell receptor beta chains presented below share a single source sample, sequenced in a study of immune evolution from preneoplasia to lung adenocarcinoma. Profiled with immunoSEQ multiplex PCR; TCRdb holds only in-frame clones, not every one. The table records 35,000 or so clones, under 85% of them present only once. Sequencing was performed on FFPE invasive lung adenocarcinoma tissue. The receptors shown here come from a person aged 60 to 70 with lung adenocarcinoma.

Written as DNA, the CDR3 is TGTGCCAGCAGCGCAGGACAGCCCCAGCATTTT. It is translated as CASSAGQPQHF. This rearrangement joins TRBV9 to TRBJ1-5; D unresolved. CDR1 and CDR2 from the germline V gene are SGDLS and YYNGEE. The germline V and J ends were trimmed by 3 bases and 7 bases, with 5 bases remaining between them. The CDR3 totals 11 residues.

V and J are TRBV19 and TRBJ1-2; D remains ambiguous. V was shortened by 5 bases and J by 6 bases, with 13 bases between the two germline ends. The CDR3 sequence is 13 residues long. Germline V gives CDR1 LNHDA, CDR2 SQIVND (reference sequence). As DNA, the CDR3 is TGTGCCAGTAGTCCTCGGAGGAGAGATGGCTACACCTTC. Amino acids: CASSPRRRDGYTF.

The chain uses TRBV11-2 and TRBJ2-7; possible D gene TRBD1, 6 bases. The germline V gene encodes CDR1 SGHAT and CDR2 FQNNGV. V was trimmed by 4 bases and J by 2 bases, leaving 12 bases between them. CDR3 length: 14 residues. CDR3 DNA: TGTGCCAGCAGCTCTTCCGACAGGACCTACGAGCAGTACTTC. Encoded protein: CASSSSDRTYEQYF.

This chain connects TRBV12-5 to TRBJ2-3; possibly TRBD1 for D (5 bases). Germline assignment: CDR1 LGHNT and CDR2 FRNRAP. The length of the CDR3 is 14 residues. V was pared by 1 base and J by 2 bases, with 7 bases between. CDR3: CASGLEGPTDTQYF. CDR3 sequence (DNA): TGTGCTAGTGGTTTGGAGGGGCCCACAGATACGCAGTATTTT.

The rearrangement uses TRBV15 and TRBJ2-4; 9 nucleotides align to TRBD2. Germline CDR1 reads LNHNV; CDR2 reads YYDKDF (reference sequence). Unmatched junction bases numbered 16, after V lost 1 base and J lost 9 bases. The CDR3 is 18 residues long. CDR3 sequence (DNA): TGTGCCACCAGCAGAGGCGGTGGGGGAGGGACTAGCTGGGGCATTCAGTACTTC. Its protein product is CATSRGGGGGTSWGIQYF.

The chain couples TRBV28 to TRBJ2-3, with D perhaps matching TRBD2 (5 bases). V was trimmed by 2 bases and J by 6 bases, leaving 15 bases between them. The V gene's germline CDR1 is MDHEN and CDR2 SYDVKM. The CDR3 length is 15 residues. The chain's CDR3 is CASSLMGRPPDTQYF. The CDR3 nucleotides read TGTGCCAGCAGTTTAATGGGGAGACCCCCCGATACGCAGTATTTT.

The chain uses TRBV9 and TRBJ1-1; tentative D call: TRBD1 (5 bases). CDR3 length equals 14 residues. Trimming stripped 4 bases from V and 4 bases from J, with 14 bases between. Germline-derived CDR1 and CDR2 are SGDLS and YYNGEE. The chain's CDR3 is CASSSGQAGTEAFF. The CDR3 region has the DNA TGTGCCAGCAGCTCAGGGCAGGCGGGCACTGAAGCTTTCTTT.

V usage is TRBV27 and J usage is TRBJ2-7, with D possibly being TRBD1 (6 bases). The ends were cut back, 4 bases at V and 2 bases at J, with 12 bases in the middle. The CDR3 is made up of 14 amino acids. CDR1 MNHEY and CDR2 SMNVEV come from the germline V gene (reference sequence). The chain's CDR3 is CASSSYGQTYEQYF. In nucleotides, the CDR3 is TGTGCCAGCAGTTCCTACGGACAGACCTACGAGCAGTACTTC.